Each of the 29 T cell receptor beta chains below was sequenced from the same sample in a study of technical replicates of blood from a handful of donors. The assay was immunoSEQ multiplex PCR, and TCRdb's table has in-frame clones only and misses some. The sample has more than 90,000 clones; over 90% are singletons. Sequenced: T cells isolated from PBMCs. All receptors derive from a human donor in good health.

This chain links TRBV11-3 with TRBJ2-3, with 7 positions matching TRBD2. Germline V gives CDR1 SGHNT, CDR2 YENEEA. V trimming: 1 base; J trimming: 11 bases; junction bases outside the gene matches: 9. CDR3 length: 14 amino acids. CDR3: CASSLAAGLDVQYF. As DNA, the CDR3 is TGTGCCAGCAGCTTAGCCGCAGGACTAGATGTGCAGTATTTT.

CDR3 loop: CASRPGTGQETQYF. DNA for the CDR3: TGTGCCAGCAGGCCCGGGACAGGGCAAGAGACCCAGTACTTC. The chain uses TRBV28 and TRBJ2-5; 9 bases match TRBD1. The CDR3 totals 14 residues. With V trimmed by 6 bases and J by 2 bases, 4 bases remained unmatched. Per the germline V gene, CDR1 is MDHEN and CDR2 is SYDVKM. Complete variable domain (other parts from reference TRBV28 and TRBJ2-5): DVKVTQSSRYLVKRTGEKVFLECVQDMDHENMFWYRQDPGLGLRLIYFSYDVKMKEKGDIPEGYSVSREKKERFSLILESASTNQTSMYLCASRPGTGQETQYFGPGTRLLVL.

This clone was found once. The chain links TRBV4-1 to TRBJ1-6; a possible D gene is TRBD1 (6 bases). The V gene's germline CDR1 is MGHRA and CDR2 YSYEKL. The ends were cut back, 1 base at V and 6 bases at J, with 25 bases in the middle. The CDR3 sequence is 20 residues long. The CDR3 here is CASSQGGQLRGPFFNSPLHF. CDR3 sequence (DNA): TGCGCCAGCAGCCAAGGGGGACAACTGCGAGGCCCCTTTTTTAATTCACCCCTCCACTTT.

The chain uses TRBV13 and TRBJ2-7, with 10 bases fitting TRBD1. Germline V CDR1 and CDR2: PRHDT, FYEKMQ (reference sequence). The trim removed 5 bases at V and 4 bases at J, leaving 8 bases unmatched. This CDR3 contains 15 residues. CDR3 protein: CASSLDRGDSYEQYF. The CDR3 DNA is TGTGCCAGCAGCCTGGACAGGGGGGACAGTTACGAGCAGTACTTC. The variable domain in full, completed from reference TRBV13 and TRBJ2-7, reads AAGVIQSPRHLIKEKRETATLKCYPIPRHDTVYWYQQGPGQDPQFLISFYEKMQSDKGSIPDRFSAQQFSDYHSELNMSSLELGDSALYFCASSLDRGDSYEQYFGPGTRLTVT.

The CDR3 DNA reads as TGTGCCAGCAGCTTAGGGTGGAAAGCGGTTGGCTACACCTTC. Its protein product is CASSLGWKAVGYTF. The chain employs TRBV7-2 and TRBJ1-2, with D uncertain. V lost 1 base to trimming and J lost 7 bases, with 13 bases between them. Germline CDR1 reads SGHTA; CDR2 reads FQGNSA. The CDR3 has 14 amino acids.

The chain uses TRBV2 and TRBJ1-5; maybe TRBD1 (6 bases). This CDR3 region has 14 residues. V gave up 5 bases and J gave up 4 bases, with 12 bases separating them. The germline V gene encodes CDR1 SNHLY and CDR2 FYNNEI. For the CDR3, the DNA is TGTGCCAGCAGTAAGGGGGACGGTAATCAGCCCCAGCATTTT. Residues: CASSKGDGNQPQHF. The entire variable domain, with the rest obtained from reference TRBV2 and TRBJ1-5, is as follows: EPEVTQTPSHQVTQMGQEVILRCVPISNHLYFYWYRQILGQKVEFLVSFYNNEISEKSEIFDDQFSVERPDGSNFTLKIRSTKLEDSAMYFCASSKGDGNQPQHFGDGTRLSIL.

Only one count was recorded for this clone. The chain is built from TRBV7-9 and TRBJ2-4, with 14 bases identical to TRBD2. V lost 5 bases to trimming and J lost 0 bases; unmatched junction nucleotides: 9. CDR3 length equals 19 residues. Germline CDR1 reads SEHNR; CDR2 reads FQNEAQ (reference sequence). The CDR3 sequence: CASSAGLAGGGEAKNIQYF. DNA of the CDR3: TGTGCCAGCAGCGCCGGACTAGCGGGGGGCGGGGAAGCCAAAAACATTCAGTACTTC.

This clone was recorded only once. This rearrangement joins TRBV14 to TRBJ1-4; the D is unclear. The ends were cut back, 4 bases at V and 9 bases at J, with 15 bases in the middle. Germline loops: CDR1 SGHDN, CDR2 FVKESK. CDR3 size: 14 residues. The CDR3 sequence is CASSPSLTGKKLFF. For the CDR3, the DNA is TGTGCCAGCAGCCCTAGTTTGACGGGAAAAAAACTGTTTTTT.

The chain couples TRBV4-1 to TRBJ2-3; D not certain. The germline V gene has CDR1 MGHRA and CDR2 YSYEKL. Trimming removed 3 bases at V and 3 bases at J, with 16 bases between. This CDR3 is built from 16 residues. CDR3 nucleotides: TGCGCCAGCAGCCAGCTGTGGTCCCCGGGTACAGATACGCAGTATTTT. Its protein product is CASSQLWSPGTDTQYF.

This clone was observed a handful of times. This rearrangement joins TRBV29-1 to TRBJ1-1; a possible D gene is TRBD1 (5 bases). Trimming removed 5 bases from V and 3 bases from J, with 10 bases in between. Germline CDR1 and CDR2: SQVTM and ANQGSEA. The CDR3 loop spans 12 amino acids. Here the CDR3 DNA reads TGCAGCGTTTGCGGGACGTACACTGAAGCTTTCTTT. Its translation is CSVCGTYTEAFF.

The chain links TRBV4-1 to TRBJ2-1; D possibly corresponds to TRBD2 (6 bases). CDR1 and CDR2 from the germline V gene are MGHRA and YSYEKL. The CDR3 loop spans 15 amino acids. Trimming cost V 1 base and J 3 bases, with 10 bases left between them. As DNA, the CDR3 is TGCGCCAGCAGCCAAGCAGGAGCGGGCTACAATGAGCAGTTCTTC. It translates to CASSQAGAGYNEQFF.

The J gene is TRBJ2-2, the V gene TRBV6-1; no reliable D call. The germline CDR1 and CDR2 sequences are MNHNS and SASEGT. The germline V and J ends were trimmed by 5 bases and 3 bases, with 13 bases remaining between them. There are 15 residues in the CDR3. The CDR3 coding sequence is TGTGCCAGCAGTACTCTAACCCCGTACACCGGGGAGCTGTTTTTT. This translates into CASSTLTPYTGELFF.

This chain links TRBV6-5 with TRBJ1-6; TRBD1 matches at 7 bases. V shed 5 bases, J shed 6 bases, and the junction held 1 base outside the gene matches. CDR1 is MNHEY, CDR2 SVGAGI, per germline. The CDR3 runs 13 residues. The CDR3 nucleotides are TGTGCCAGCAGTAGGGACAGTAATTCACCCCTCCACTTT. It specifies CASSRDSNSPLHF.

DNA for the CDR3: TGTGCCAGCAGCAACGGGGGCACCGGGGAGCTGTTTTTT. It encodes CASSNGGTGELFF. The rearrangement uses TRBV21-1 and TRBJ2-2; whether TRBD2, the table's D call, matches the DNA was not checked. TRBV21-1 is designated a pseudogene. This CDR3 comprises 13 residues.

The chain uses TRBV29-1 and TRBJ2-6, with 7 nucleotides matching TRBD2. The CDR3 length is 16 residues. J gave up 2 bases and V 5 bases, and 9 bases lay outside the gene matches. Germline values: CDR1 SQVTM, CDR2 ANQGSEA. The CDR3 sequence is CSVRGDQITGANVLTF. CDR3 DNA: TGCAGCGTTCGGGGGGACCAAATCACTGGGGCCAACGTCCTGACTTTC.

This clone has only one observation. This chain connects TRBV27 to TRBJ1-3, with 10 positions matching TRBD1. Germline V CDR1 and CDR2: MNHEY, SMNVEV (reference sequence). V lost 6 bases, J lost 8 bases, and 4 bases stayed unmatched. This CDR3 region has 13 residues. CDR3 region: CASRDRGLDTIYF. CDR3 in DNA: TGTGCCAGCAGAGACAGGGGGCTAGACACCATATATTTT.

The rearrangement uses TRBV5-1 and TRBJ2-7; 12 positions agree with TRBD2. The CDR3 totals 16 residues. The V gene end was trimmed by 3 bases and the J gene end by 2 bases; junction bases not matched to a gene: 6. Germline lookup yields CDR1 SGHRS and CDR2 YFSETQ. The chain's CDR3 is CASSSVWTSGAYEQYF. DNA for the CDR3: TGCGCCAGCAGCTCCGTCTGGACTAGCGGGGCCTACGAGCAGTACTTC. The complete variable domain, with remaining parts taken from reference TRBV5-1 and TRBJ2-7, reads KAGVTQTPRYLIKTRGQQVTLSCSPISGHRSVSWYQQTPGQGLQFLFEYFSETQRNKGNFPGRFSGRQFSNSRSEMNVSTLELGDSALYLCASSSVWTSGAYEQYFGPGTRLTVT.

The V and J genes are TRBV6-5 and TRBJ1-1; 10 bases are a match to TRBD1. The J segment lost 5 bases and the V segment lost 0 bases, leaving 6 bases of the junction unmatched. The CDR3 consists of 16 residues. Germline CDR1 reads MNHEY; CDR2 reads SVGAGI. The CDR3 region is CASSYSIWTGGTEAFF. In DNA form, the CDR3 reads TGTGCCAGCAGTTACTCGATCTGGACAGGGGGAACTGAAGCTTTCTTT.

The rearrangement joins TRBV9 to TRBJ2-7; 10 nucleotides align to TRBD2. The trim removed 3 bases at V and 5 bases at J, leaving 11 bases unmatched. Germline V gene sequence: CDR1 SGDLS, CDR2 YYNGEE. The CDR3 is 16 amino acids. CDR3 sequence reads: CASSAARAGGPHEQYF. The CDR3, as DNA: TGTGCCAGCAGCGCCGCCCGAGCGGGGGGGCCCCACGAGCAGTACTTC.

The chain is built from TRBV5-1 and TRBJ1-3; D unresolved. Germline loops: CDR1 SGHRS, CDR2 YFSETQ. The CDR3 covers 12 residues. The V end lost 1 base, the J end lost 4 bases, and 3 bases lay between the germline ends. CDR3 protein: CASSLPGNTIYF. The CDR3 nucleotides are TGCGCCAGCAGCTTGCCAGGAAACACCATATATTTT.

The V gene is TRBV6-1, the J gene TRBJ2-3; TRBD1 matches at 7 bases. Germline assignment: CDR1 MNHNS and CDR2 SASEGT. V shed 4 bases and J 2 bases; nucleotides not matched to a gene: 6. The CDR3 sequence is 15 residues long. The CDR3 reads CASSVDRVTTDTQYF. In DNA, the CDR3 is TGTGCCAGCAGTGTTGACAGGGTAACCACAGATACGCAGTATTTT.

The table lists this clone with a count of one. This chain uses TRBV5-1 with TRBJ2-5; TRBD2 is a possible D gene (5 bases). From germline, CDR1 is SGHRS and CDR2 YFSETQ. CDR3 size: 15 residues. Trimming pared 0 bases from V and 2 bases from J, leaving 11 bases between. The CDR3 region has the DNA TGCGCCAGCAGCTTGGAGGCTAGCAGTCAAGAGACCCAGTACTTC. Its translation is CASSLEASSQETQYF.

This chain uses TRBV12-5 with TRBJ1-5, with TRBD1 identical over 8 bases. The CDR3 runs to 15 residues. Germline V CDR1 and CDR2: LGHNT, FRNRAP. V gave up 6 bases and J gave up 4 bases; unmatched junction bases: 8. As DNA, the CDR3 is TGTGCTAGTGGGTTATCCGGGACAGGTAATCAGCCCCAGCATTTT. This sequence encodes CASGLSGTGNQPQHF.

The chain recombines TRBV7-2 with TRBJ1-1; TRBD1 matches 9 bases. CDR1 is SGHTA and CDR2 is FQGNSA in the germline V gene. Trimming removed 5 bases from V and 4 bases from J; junction bases left unmatched: 14. The CDR3 is made up of 17 amino acids. The CDR3: CASSKLQGAGWITEAFF. The CDR3 DNA reads TGTGCCAGCAGCAAATTACAGGGGGCGGGTTGGATCACTGAAGCTTTCTTT.

The chain joins TRBV28 to TRBJ2-7; TRBD2 matches 9 bases. Germline values: CDR1 MDHEN, CDR2 SYDVKM. The CDR3 sequence is 15 residues long. V lost 4 bases, J lost 2 bases, and 6 bases stayed unmatched. CDR3 protein: CASSSPGLAPYEQYF. CDR3 DNA sequence: TGTGCCAGCAGTTCTCCGGGACTAGCTCCCTACGAGCAGTACTTC. Full variable domain (missing parts from reference TRBV28 and TRBJ2-7): DVKVTQSSRYLVKRTGEKVFLECVQDMDHENMFWYRQDPGLGLRLIYFSYDVKMKEKGDIPEGYSVSREKKERFSLILESASTNQTSMYLCASSSPGLAPYEQYFGPGTRLTVT.

This chain links TRBV25-1 with TRBJ2-7; 10 nucleotides match TRBD1. Trimming removed 2 bases from V and 4 bases from J; junction bases left unmatched: 11. This CDR3 region has 17 residues. The V gene's germline CDR1 is MGHDK and CDR2 SYGVNS. The CDR3 loop is CASSERWGGQGLYEQYF. Written as DNA, the CDR3 is TGTGCCAGCAGTGAACGCTGGGGGGGACAGGGGTTGTACGAGCAGTACTTC.

The V and J genes are TRBV7-9 and TRBJ2-3; 15 nucleotides match TRBD2. The V and J ends lost 5 bases and 3 bases, in that order; junction bases with no gene match: 3. Germline-derived CDR1 and CDR2 are SEHNR and FQNEAQ (reference sequence). The CDR3 extends over 16 amino acids. The CDR3 loop reads CASSLGLAGGTDTQYF. In DNA form, the CDR3 reads TGTGCCAGCAGCCTGGGACTAGCGGGAGGTACAGATACGCAGTATTTT.

The chain recombines TRBV5-1 with TRBJ1-2; 7 bases line up with TRBD1. J lost 4 bases, V lost 3 bases, and 6 bases had no gene match. CDR3 length equals 14 residues. The germline CDR1 and CDR2 sequences are SGHRS and YFSETQ. CDR3 sequence reads: CASSYGQDLYGYTF. The DNA for the CDR3 is TGCGCCAGCAGCTACGGACAGGACCTCTATGGCTACACCTTC.

V is TRBV6-1 and J is TRBJ2-1, with TRBD1 identical over 8 bases. CDR3 size: 14 residues. Per the germline V gene, CDR1 is MNHNS and CDR2 is SASEGT. V was clipped by 0 bases and J by 8 bases; unmatched bases: 3. This CDR3 is CASSEALQGDEQFF. The DNA of the CDR3 is TGTGCCAGCAGTGAAGCGCTACAGGGGGATGAGCAGTTCTTC.